The 21 T cell receptor beta chains given below trace back to one sample, sequenced in a study of cytomegalovirus exposure and HLA in healthy donors. Primers: 60 Vbeta forward and 13 Jbeta reverse. Assay: immunoSEQ multiplex PCR; the TCRdb copy retains only in-frame clones and omits some. Among some 110,000 clones listed, about four fifths were seen once. The sample consisted of PBMCs. These receptors originate from a man aged 25-45 years in good health and CMV-seropositive.

This sequence joins TRBV5-1 and TRBJ2-2; 8 positions match TRBD1. After removal of 3 bases from V and 7 bases from J, the junction contained 8 bases not matched to a gene. Germline V gene lookup returns CDR1 SGHRS and CDR2 YFSETQ. The CDR3 length is 15 residues. The CDR3 nucleotides read TGCGCCAGCAGCTCGGGAACAGGACAGGGCGGGGAGCTGTTTTTT. Translating it yields CASSSGTGQGGELFF.

V gene TRBV5-6 combines with J gene TRBJ2-3; D not resolved. Per germline, CDR1 SGHDT and CDR2 YYEEEE. The CDR3 runs 14 residues. Trimming took off 2 bases at V and 1 base at J, with 8 bases between the two ends. CDR3 DNA sequence: TGTGCCAGCAGCTTCGAGGCTGGCACAGATACGCAGTATTTT. Residues: CASSFEAGTDTQYF.

The V and J genes are TRBV6-1 and TRBJ2-7, with D uncertain. The V end was cut by 0 bases, the J end by 3 bases, with 12 bases between. The germline V gene has CDR1 MNHNS and CDR2 SASEGT. This CDR3 contains 15 residues. The CDR3 spells CASSEASVPNYEQYF. The CDR3 coding sequence is TGTGCCAGCAGTGAAGCTTCGGTGCCCAACTACGAGCAGTACTTC.

The chain has TRBV19 and TRBJ1-2; D call uncertain. The V end lost 3 bases, the J end lost 2 bases, and 4 bases lay between the germline ends. This CDR3 region has 12 residues. CDR1 and CDR2 (germline): LNHDA, SQIVND (reference sequence). The CDR3 reads CASSIRNYGYTF. The CDR3 region has the DNA TGTGCCAGTAGTATCAGGAACTATGGCTACACCTTC.

The rearrangement links TRBV6-6 to TRBJ1-2, with D uncertain. Deletions cut 6 bases from V and 8 bases from J, with 22 bases between. Germline lookup yields CDR1 MNHNY and CDR2 SVGAGI (reference sequence). This CDR3 has 15 residues. DNA for the CDR3: TGTGCCAGCAGCTTTCCCCTGACATGGCCGGGAGGCTACACCTTC. Its translation: CASSFPLTWPGGYTF.

The CDR3 sequence: CASSLVPGGPPPQETQYF. The CDR3 DNA is TGTGCCAGCAGCTTAGTTCCGGGGGGACCGCCCCCCCAAGAGACCCAGTACTTC. V gene TRBV11-2 combines with J gene TRBJ2-5; TRBD2 aligns across 7 bases. V shed 1 base and J 1 base; nucleotides not matched to a gene: 12. Germline-derived CDR1 and CDR2 are SGHAT and FQNNGV. The length of the CDR3 is 18 residues.

This chain links TRBV30 with TRBJ2-1; 8 bases agree with TRBD2. With 1 base clipped from V and 7 bases from J, the junction kept 3 bases outside the gene matches. This CDR3 is built from 13 residues. Germline CDR1 GTSNPN, CDR2 SVGIG (reference sequence). The DNA for the CDR3 is TGTGCCTGGAGTGGCGGGAGGACGAATGAGCAGTTCTTC. It specifies CAWSGGRTNEQFF.

The chain carries TRBV5-6 and TRBJ2-7, with D maybe TRBD1 (5 bases). Germline CDR1 is SGHDT and CDR2 is YYEEEE. Trimming pared 2 bases from V and 5 bases from J, leaving 11 bases between. This CDR3 is 13 amino acids long. CDR3: CASSFRGAHEQYF. For the CDR3, the DNA is TGTGCCAGCAGCTTTAGGGGTGCCCACGAGCAGTACTTC.

This clone was seen a few times. The genes are TRBV10-3 and TRBJ1-1, with a tentative D call TRBD1 (5 bases). CDR3 length: 13 residues. V was pared by 3 bases and J by 1 base, with 6 bases between. Looked up from germline, CDR1 is ENHRY and CDR2 is SYGVKD. The DNA for the CDR3 is TGTGCCATCAGTGACAGGGAGAACACTGAAGCTTTCTTT. This translates into CAISDRENTEAFF.

The rearrangement joins TRBV6-1 to TRBJ1-1, with no clear D. This CDR3 has 14 amino acids. Trimming shortened V by 2 bases and J by 1 base, and 8 bases separated the two germline ends. Germline V CDR1 and CDR2: MNHNS, SASEGT. CDR3 in DNA: TGTGCCAGCAGTGAATTTAACTGGAACACTGAAGCTTTCTTT. Its protein is CASSEFNWNTEAFF.

This clone was counted a few times. The genes are TRBV13 and TRBJ1-3; D not resolved. This CDR3 has 14 amino acids. Germline V gives CDR1 PRHDT, CDR2 FYEKMQ (reference sequence). V lost 3 bases and J 0 bases, leaving 6 bases between the germline ends. CDR3 in amino acids: CASSFGVSGNTIYF. For the CDR3, the DNA is TGTGCCAGCAGCTTTGGAGTCTCTGGAAACACCATATATTTT.

The J gene is TRBJ2-7, the V gene TRBV6-9, with D maybe TRBD2 (6 bases). CDR3 length equals 18 residues. Trimming shortened V by 7 bases and J by 4 bases, and 29 bases separated the two germline ends. Germline V gene data show CDR1 as MNHGY and CDR2 as SVAAGI. The CDR3 sequence is CASTLRVRDWNTPYEQYF. The CDR3 DNA follows: TGTGCCAGCACCCTAAGGGTGCGGGATTGGAACACCCCTTACGAGCAGTACTTC.

The chain employs TRBV30 and TRBJ2-7, with a tentative D call TRBD2 (6 bases). From germline, CDR1 is GTSNPN and CDR2 SVGIG (reference sequence). Trimming shortened V by 3 bases and J by 5 bases, and 26 bases separated the two germline ends. The CDR3 covers 17 residues. The CDR3 protein is CAWRGGPTAPAGHEQYF. The CDR3 DNA follows: TGTGCCTGGAGGGGGGGACCGACAGCACCAGCAGGCCACGAGCAGTACTTC.

The V and J genes are TRBV14 and TRBJ2-1, with 13 positions matching TRBD2. Germline V lookup: CDR1 SGHDN, CDR2 FVKESK. This CDR3 is 14 amino acids long. The ends lost 2 bases at V and 10 bases at J; junction bases unmatched: 2. CDR3 DNA sequence: TGTGCCAGCAGCCAACGACTAGCGGGAGGCGAGCAGTTCTTC. Its protein is CASSQRLAGGEQFF.

V usage is TRBV11-2 and J usage is TRBJ1-2; D is possibly TRBD1 (6 bases). Germline lookup yields CDR1 SGHAT and CDR2 FQNNGV. The CDR3 has 15 residues. Trimming left V 6 bases short and J 0 bases short, with 14 bases between. CDR3 DNA sequence: TGTGCCAGCAGTTACGACTACAGGGCTAACTATGGCTACACCTTC. It specifies CASSYDYRANYGYTF. The full variable domain, rest sourced from reference TRBV11-2 and TRBJ1-2, is EAGVAQSPRYKIIEKRQSVAFWCNPISGHATLYWYQQILGQGPKLLIQFQNNGVVDDSQLPKDRFSAERLKGVDSTLKIQPAKLEDSAVYLCASSYDYRANYGYTFGSGTRLTVV.

This rearrangement joins TRBV27 to TRBJ2-3; D call uncertain. V lost 4 bases, J lost 0 bases, and 14 bases lay in between. The CDR3 extends over 16 amino acids. Per germline, CDR1 MNHEY and CDR2 SMNVEV (reference sequence). The CDR3 region is CASSSTPLVSTDTQYF. As DNA, the CDR3 is TGTGCCAGCAGTTCAACTCCCTTGGTGAGCACAGATACGCAGTATTTT.

The V gene is TRBV5-1, the J gene TRBJ1-4; D gene unclear. CDR1 SGHRS and CDR2 YFSETQ come from the germline V gene. Between the trimmed V and J ends, which lost 4 bases and 0 bases, there was a span of 4 bases. The CDR3 consists of 13 residues. CDR3 sequence reads: CASSVTTNEKLFF. CDR3 bases: TGCGCCAGCAGCGTAACAACTAATGAAAAACTGTTTTTT.

CDR3 nucleotides: TGCGCCAGCAGCTTGGGTTCTCCTTACAATGAGCAGTTCTTC. It translates to CASSLGSPYNEQFF. The chain combines TRBV5-1 with TRBJ2-1, with D unresolved. Looked up from germline, CDR1 is SGHRS and CDR2 is YFSETQ. The CDR3 runs 14 residues. V lost 0 bases and J lost 4, with 8 bases in between.

V and J are TRBV5-6 and TRBJ2-5; unclear D gene. The closer fit of TRBJ2-7 to the DNA end suggests the J call may be wrong. The CDR3 sequence is 14 residues long. The germline V gene has CDR1 SGHDT and CDR2 YYEEEE. Written as DNA, the CDR3 is TGTGCCAGCAGCTCCACTTTACCCACCTACGAGCAGTACTTC. It translates to CASSSTLPTYEQYF.

DNA of the CDR3: TGTGCCAGCAGCCCTACCGCCAAGACCCAGTACTTC. Encoded protein: CASSPTAKTQYF. The chain is built from TRBV7-9 and TRBJ2-5; D unclear. The V gene lost 5 bases and the J gene lost 6 bases, with 10 bases spanning the gap. Germline V gene sequence: CDR1 SEHNR, CDR2 FQNEAQ (reference sequence). This CDR3 comprises 12 residues.

This rearrangement joins TRBV23-1 to TRBJ2-3; TRBD1 agrees at 7 bases. TRBV23-1 is filed as an ORF, its function uncertain. The CDR3 length is 15 residues. Trimming removed 5 bases from V and 2 bases from J; junction bases left unmatched: 7. The CDR3 nucleotides are TGCGCCAGCAGTTCACAGGGGTGGGACACAGATACGCAGTATTTT. Its protein is CASSSQGWDTDTQYF.